This section outlines one TCR beta chain sequence together with its context. This clone was seen a single time. Its antigen is unknown. Base qualities are not at hand, and no much larger clone is one base apart. This sample is drawn from a study of blood T cell repertoires in COVID-19 (dated by TCRdb to the early 2020s). General notes on the study: Samples covering the acute and convalescent phases of COVID-19 were provided by collaborators in the United States, Italy and Spain. Where available, HLA class I and class II types were obtained from metadata supplied by the sample provider rather than from assay-based typing. The sample metadata nearly always contained a de-identified subject ID, COVID-19 status, age in years and sex. The samples were drawn from two sources: the first 160 participants of the ongoing ImmuneRACE study, and 1,200 or so subjects contributed by 6 global collaborators. The repertoires were made available in a free public database intended to serve as a resource for research on the immune response to SARS-CoV-2. The dataset comprised deeply sampled blood TCRbeta repertoires from subjects exposed to, actively infected with, or recovered from COVID-19. The material from the prospective study consisted of cDNA or gDNA derived from T cells, B-cell-depleted T cells, or PBMCs.

TCRbeta CDR3 regions were amplified from genomic DNA using the immunoSEQ Assay, a bias-controlled multiplex PCR. Under the source paper's analysis protocol: Within the assay, amplification of reference gene primers was used to estimate how many nucleated cells each sample contained. To quantify the absolute abundance of each unique TCRbeta CDR3 rearrangement, sequence reads were collapsed and filtered. For each sample, productive Simpson clonality was calculated as the square root of Simpson's diversity index over productive rearrangements. This is the immuneACCESS table as TCRdb keeps it, with only in-frame sequences that have V and J called. A part of the clones is gone; compared with another copy, unresolved V genes explain less than half, and the rest is unexplained. V and J calls and clone size come straight from that table; D and trimming were deduced from the DNA. The sample yields more than 150,000 clones; 82% were counted once. In total, the top ten clones hold roughly 5% of the sample.

The collaborating institutions used their own protocols to collect whole blood in K2EDTA tubes. For TCRbeta analysis, collaborators shipped samples in one of three forms: frozen whole blood, isolated PBMCs, or DNA extracted from either of those sample types. Via the germline V gene, CDR1 is SGHAT and CDR2 FQNNGV. V drops 4 bases and J drops 5 bases, leaving 17 bases in between. The CDR3 goes from the cysteine to the phenylalanine over 15 residues. CDR3 DNA only is kept here, 45 bases in frame from base 1. Summary of the overall study and its limitations: The quantity of clinical and demographic metadata differed by source and by participant and was supplied without curation.

The sequence was obtained from a woman aged 30 to 39 with acute or convalescent COVID-19. The V and J segments used are TRBV11-2 and TRBJ1-2, with no confidently assigned D gene. Material for sequencing was peripheral blood. DNA sequence: TGTGCCAGCAGCTCTAGGGAGGGTAGCCTTTATGGCTACACCTTC. Its translation reads: CASSSREGSLYGYTF.